The rows below give T cell receptor beta chains drawn from one sample of a study of shared clonotypes between healthy human individuals. Some clones are missing from TCRdb's copy, which holds only in-frame ones; the method was immunoSEQ multiplex PCR. The table has approximately 810,000 clones, 90% to 95% seen once; the top ten hold about 24%. The sample comprised naive CD8+ T cells sorted from blood. The receptors stem from a man aged 25-40 years in good health. Both conserved end residues are part of each CDR3. D genes are given only for firm matches. Rows may omit the clone size; those that give it use once, few, many or a size class.

D	V	length	J	size	DNA	CDR3
TRBD1	TRBV25-1	15	TRBJ2-7	-	TGTGCCAGCAGTGAGCACAGGGGTGACTCCTACGAGCAGTACTTC	CASSEHRGDSYEQYF
TRBD2	TRBV7-8	16	TRBJ2-1	-	TGTGCCAGCAGCTCCGGGACTAGCGGGAAATACAATGAGCAGTTCTTC	CASSSGTSGKYNEQFF
-	TRBV7-6	14	TRBJ1-4	-	TGTGCCAGCAGCTTAGATGGACAAAAGGAAAAACTGTTTTTT	CASSLDGQKEKLFF
-	TRBV27	15	TRBJ2-1	-	TGTGCCAGCACCTCAAGGGCGGGGCGGTACAATGAGCAGTTCTTC	CASTSRAGRYNEQFF
-	TRBV5-1	15	TRBJ2-7	once	TGCGCCAGCAGCTTGGCCACACAGGGAATGTACGAGCAGTACTTC	CASSLATQGMYEQYF
TRBD2	TRBV5-1	17	TRBJ2-7	-	TGCGCCAGCAGCTTGGAGGGACTAGCGGGAGGTCACTACGAGCAGTACTTC	CASSLEGLAGGHYEQYF
TRBD2	TRBV7-9	16	TRBJ2-7	-	TGTGCCAGCAGCTTAGGACTAGCGGGAGGGTCCTACGAGCAGTACTTC	CASSLGLAGGSYEQYF
-	TRBV5-1	13	TRBJ2-1	-	TGCGCCAGCAGCTTGGGGTTGGCCAATGAGCAGTTCTTC	CASSLGLANEQFF
TRBD1	TRBV7-6	15	TRBJ2-7	-	TGTGCCAGCAGCTTATCATGGGACAGGGTCGGAGAGCAGTACTTC	CASSLSWDRVGEQYF
TRBD1	TRBV5-4	16	TRBJ2-1	-	TGTGCCAGCAGCCAGGACAGGGGTGTACTCTACAATGAGCAGTTCTTC	CASSQDRGVLYNEQFF
TRBD1	TRBV28	18	TRBJ1-4	-	TGTGCCAGCAGTTTATGGTTAGACAGGGGAGCAACTAATGAAAAACTGTTTTTT	CASSLWLDRGATNEKLFF
TRBD1	TRBV7-9	16	TRBJ2-7	-	TGTGCCAGCAGCTTAATGTTCCGACAGGGGTCCCACGAGCAGTACTTC	CASSLMFRQGSHEQYF
-	TRBV4-3	15	TRBJ1-3	-	TGCGCCAGCAGCCAAGATCCGGGTCCTGGAAACACCATATATTTT	CASSQDPGPGNTIYF
-	TRBV5-1	10	TRBJ2-1	-	TGCGCCAGCAGCGACAATGAGCAGTTCTTC	CASSDNEQFF
-	TRBV29-1	14	TRBJ1-2	-	TGCAGCGTTGAATCAAGCGGGGATTCGCGAGGCTACACCTTC	CSVESSGDSRGYTF
TRBD2	TRBV27	15	TRBJ2-1	-	TGTGCCAGCAGTCTCCTAGCGGGAGGGCACAATGAGCAGTTCTTC	CASSLLAGGHNEQFF
-	TRBV6-5	11	TRBJ2-3	few	TGTGCCAGCAGTTACCAGGATACGCAGTATTTT	CASSYQDTQYF
-	TRBV11-2	12	TRBJ1-1	-	TGTGCCAGCAGCCCAACGGGGGTAGAAGCTTTCTTT	CASSPTGVEAFF
TRBD2	TRBV30	15	TRBJ2-3	-	TGTGCCTGGAGTGTTGGGCTAGCGGGAGCCATGTCACAGTATTTT	CAWSVGLAGAMSQYF
-	TRBV7-9	13	TRBJ2-4	-	TGTGCCAGCAGCTTACCACATCAAAACATTCAGTACTTC	CASSLPHQNIQYF
TRBD2	TRBV15	15	TRBJ2-5	-	TGTGCCACCAGCAGATCCACTAGCGGGAGCGGGACCCAGTACTTC	CATSRSTSGSGTQYF
TRBD1	TRBV7-9	15	TRBJ2-2	once	TGTGCCAGCAGCGACCGGGACAGGGGACCCGGGGAGCTGTTTTTT	CASSDRDRGPGELFF
TRBD1	TRBV5-1	15	TRBJ1-1	-	TGCGCCAGCAGCTTGGGGGACAGGGGGAGCACTGAAGCTTTCTTT	CASSLGDRGSTEAFF
TRBD2	TRBV2	17	TRBJ2-1	-	TGTGCCAGCTTCCTGGGACTAGCGGGAGCCAAGACGAATGAGCAGTTCTTC	CASFLGLAGAKTNEQFF
-	TRBV7-9	14	TRBJ1-1	-	TGTGCCAGCAGCCCGACAGTTCTGAACACTGAAGCTTTCTTT	CASSPTVLNTEAFF
TRBD2	TRBV7-2	17	TRBJ2-1	-	TGTGCCAGCAGCTTAGCAGGCGGGAGGAGCTCCTACAATGAGCAGTTCTTC	CASSLAGGRSSYNEQFF
-	TRBV28	15	TRBJ2-3	-	TGTGCCAGCAGTTTTCAGGGTAGTACAACAGATACGCAGTATTTT	CASSFQGSTTDTQYF
TRBD2	TRBV27	15	TRBJ2-7	-	TGTGCCAGCAGTTCAGGACTAGCGGGAATTGACGAGCAGTACTTC	CASSSGLAGIDEQYF
-	TRBV7-9	12	TRBJ2-7	few	TGTGCCAGCAGCTCAGGGCCCTACGAGCAGTACTTC	CASSSGPYEQYF
-	TRBV15	13	TRBJ1-5	-	TGTGCCACCAGCTACAAGGCCAATCAGCCCCAGCATTTT	CATSYKANQPQHF
TRBD2	TRBV7-8	13	TRBJ2-3	-	TGTGCCACGACTAGCGGACCAACAGATACGCAGTATTTT	CATTSGPTDTQYF
-	TRBV15	16	TRBJ2-1	-	TGTGCCACCAGCAGAGATCTCCAGGGCCTCACGGATGAGCAGTTCTTC	CATSRDLQGLTDEQFF
TRBD1	TRBV7-2	15	TRBJ2-7	-	TGTGCCAGCAGCTCCGGGACAGGGCTCCCCTACGAGCAGTACTTC	CASSSGTGLPYEQYF
-	TRBV5-8	13	TRBJ2-1	-	TGTGCCAGCAGCCCTAGCGACAACAATGAGCAGTTCTTC	CASSPSDNNEQFF
-	TRBV7-6	13	TRBJ2-7	-	TGTGCCAGCAGCTCAGCTGGCCCCTACGAGCAGTACTTC	CASSSAGPYEQYF
-	TRBV7-2	16	TRBJ2-3	-	TGTGCCAGCAGCTTAGCGGGCGGGACTAGCACAGATACGCAGTATTTT	CASSLAGGTSTDTQYF
TRBD2	TRBV11-2	16	TRBJ2-1	-	TGTGCCAGCAGCTTAGAGACCAGCGGGAGTTACAATGAGCAGTTCTTC	CASSLETSGSYNEQFF
-	TRBV15	20	TRBJ2-4	-	TGTGCCACCAGCAGAGATAGTTCCCCGGGGACGACGATTGGTAGAAACATTCAGTACTTC	CATSRDSSPGTTIGRNIQYF
-	TRBV10-2	14	TRBJ1-1	-	TGCGCCAGCAGTGAACAGGGATGGAACACTGAAGCTTTCTTT	CASSEQGWNTEAFF
-	TRBV7-9	14	TRBJ1-6	-	TGTGCCAGCAGCCAAGGGGCCGGAGGATCACCCCTCCACTTT	CASSQGAGGSPLHF
-	TRBV4-3	14	TRBJ2-7	-	TGCGCCAGCAGCCAAGGGGTCGGTTCCTACGAGCAGTACTTC	CASSQGVGSYEQYF
TRBD2	TRBV6-1	15	TRBJ2-5	-	TGTGCCAGCAGTGAAACCATCTGGGGAGGGGAGACCCAGTACTTC	CASSETIWGGETQYF